This TCR beta chain appears in the sequencing data of a study of blood T cell repertoires in COVID-19. Study-wide context: Samples taken during acute and convalescent COVID-19 were collected in the United States, Italy and Spain.

The protocol was immunoSEQ multiplex PCR, while the TCRdb copy is restricted to in-frame clones and leaves out a portion. The table has fewer than 600,000 clones, 85% to 90% seen once. This CDR3 is 15 amino acids long. The trim removed 7 bases at V and 2 bases at J, leaving 9 bases unmatched. Looked up from germline, CDR1 is MNHNY and CDR2 is SVGAGI (reference sequence). The study recruited people aged about 18 to 89 years across approximately 23 US areas. Clinical history as reported by participants underpinned cohort assignment. Among Cohort 3 donors, those recovered had two negative PCRs, clearance, or symptom resolution.

The clonotype originates from a woman between 35 and 50 years old who had recovered from COVID-19. Sequencing input: PBMCs or T cells enriched from blood (not recorded which). The chain combines TRBV6-6 with TRBJ2-5, with 8 bases aligning to TRBD2. This CDR3 reads CASTGSGVDQETQYF. CDR3 sequence (DNA): TGTGCCAGCACGGGTAGCGGGGTTGATCAAGAGACCCAGTACTTC.